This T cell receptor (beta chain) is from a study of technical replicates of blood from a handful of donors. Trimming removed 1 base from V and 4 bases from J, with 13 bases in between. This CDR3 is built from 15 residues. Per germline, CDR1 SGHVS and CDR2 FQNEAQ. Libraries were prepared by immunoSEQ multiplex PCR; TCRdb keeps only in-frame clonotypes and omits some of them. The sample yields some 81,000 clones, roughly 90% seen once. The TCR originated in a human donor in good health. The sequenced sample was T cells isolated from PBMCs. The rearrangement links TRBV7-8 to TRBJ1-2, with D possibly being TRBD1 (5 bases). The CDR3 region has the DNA TGTGCCAGCAGCTTAGTACGCCCAGGGATCTATGGCTACACCTTC. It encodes CASSLVRPGIYGYTF.